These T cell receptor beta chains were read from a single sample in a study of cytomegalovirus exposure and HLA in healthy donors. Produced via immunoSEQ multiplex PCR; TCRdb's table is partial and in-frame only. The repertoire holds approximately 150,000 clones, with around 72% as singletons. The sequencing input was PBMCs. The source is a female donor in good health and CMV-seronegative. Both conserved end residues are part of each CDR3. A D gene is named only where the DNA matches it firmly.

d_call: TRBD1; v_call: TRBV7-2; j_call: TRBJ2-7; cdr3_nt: TGTGCCAGCAGCTACCGGGACAGGGGCAACGAGCAGTACTTC; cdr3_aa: CASSYRDRGNEQYF
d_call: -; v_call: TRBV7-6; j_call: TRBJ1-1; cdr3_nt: TGTGCCAGCAGCTTAGTTGGCAGAAACACTGAAGCTTTCTTT; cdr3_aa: CASSLVGRNTEAFF
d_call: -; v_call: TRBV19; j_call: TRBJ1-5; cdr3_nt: TGTGCCAGTAGTATCCCCAGGGGCACCAATCAGCCCCAGCATTTT; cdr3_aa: CASSIPRGTNQPQHF
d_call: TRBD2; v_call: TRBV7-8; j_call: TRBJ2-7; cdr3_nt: TGTGCCAGCAGCATGACCGGGACTAGCGGGAATCAGCAGTACTTC; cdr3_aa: CASSMTGTSGNQQYF
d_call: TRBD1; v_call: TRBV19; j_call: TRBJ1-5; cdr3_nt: TGTGCCAGTAGTATCTCTCGGGACAGAGGGTATCAGCCCCAGCATTTT; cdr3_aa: CASSISRDRGYQPQHF
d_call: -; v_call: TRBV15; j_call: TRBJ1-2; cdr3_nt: TGTGCCACCGCTATTCAATCAGGGCTAGGGGGCTATGGCTACACCTTC; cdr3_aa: CATAIQSGLGGYGYTF
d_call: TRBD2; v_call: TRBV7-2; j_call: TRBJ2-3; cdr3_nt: TGTGCCAGCAGCTACATAGCGGGGAGTACAGATACGCAGTATTTT; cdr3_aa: CASSYIAGSTDTQYF
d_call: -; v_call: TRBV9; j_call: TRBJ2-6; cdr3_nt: TGTGCCAGCAGCTTTCTAGGACAGCCCCTTTCCTCTGGGGCCAACGTCCTGACTTTC; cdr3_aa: CASSFLGQPLSSGANVLTF
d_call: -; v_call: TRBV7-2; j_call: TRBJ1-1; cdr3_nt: TGTGCCAGCAGCCCCCGAGTGACAGCTCTTAACACTGAAGCTTTCTTT; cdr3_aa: CASSPRVTALNTEAFF
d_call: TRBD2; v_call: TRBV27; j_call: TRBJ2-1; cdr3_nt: TGTGCCAGCAGAAATAGCGGGAGCACCTACAATGAGCAGTTCTTC; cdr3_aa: CASRNSGSTYNEQFF
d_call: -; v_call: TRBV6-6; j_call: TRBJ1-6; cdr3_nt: TGTGCCAGTGGGGCCGGGGGGACCAATTCACCCCTCCACTTT; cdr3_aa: CASGAGGTNSPLHF
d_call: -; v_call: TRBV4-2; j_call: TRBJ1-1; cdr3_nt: TGTGCCAGCAGCCAAGATCAAGGCGGGAGGACTGAAGCTTTCTTT; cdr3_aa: CASSQDQGGRTEAFF
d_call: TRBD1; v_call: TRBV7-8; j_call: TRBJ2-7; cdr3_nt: TGTGCCAGCAGCCCTGGGACAGGTAGTTACGAGCAGTACTTC; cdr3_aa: CASSPGTGSYEQYF